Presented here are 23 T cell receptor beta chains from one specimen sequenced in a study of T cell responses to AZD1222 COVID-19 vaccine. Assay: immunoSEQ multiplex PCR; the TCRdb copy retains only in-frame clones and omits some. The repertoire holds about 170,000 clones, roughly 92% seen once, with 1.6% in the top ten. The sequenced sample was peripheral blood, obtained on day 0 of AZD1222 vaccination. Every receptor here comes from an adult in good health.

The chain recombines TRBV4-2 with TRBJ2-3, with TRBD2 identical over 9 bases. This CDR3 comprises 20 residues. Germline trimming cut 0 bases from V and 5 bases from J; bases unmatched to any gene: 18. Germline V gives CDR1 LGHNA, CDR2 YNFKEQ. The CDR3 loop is CASSQDRASGEGSIGDTQYF. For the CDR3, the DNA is TGTGCCAGCAGCCAAGATAGGGCTAGCGGGGAGGGGTCCATTGGAGATACGCAGTATTTT.

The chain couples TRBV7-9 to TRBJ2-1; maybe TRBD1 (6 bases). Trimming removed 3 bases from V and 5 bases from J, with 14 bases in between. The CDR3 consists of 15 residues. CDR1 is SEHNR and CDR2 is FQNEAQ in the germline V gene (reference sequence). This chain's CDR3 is CASSFLQGIHNEQFF. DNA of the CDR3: TGTGCCAGCAGCTTTTTACAGGGCATCCACAATGAGCAGTTCTTC.

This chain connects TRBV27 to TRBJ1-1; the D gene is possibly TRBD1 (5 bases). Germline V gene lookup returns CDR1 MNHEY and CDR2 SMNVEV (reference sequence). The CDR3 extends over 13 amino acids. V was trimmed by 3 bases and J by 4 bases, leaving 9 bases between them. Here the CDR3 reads CASSFSGTTEAFF. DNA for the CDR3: TGTGCCAGCAGTTTTTCGGGGACCACTGAAGCTTTCTTT.

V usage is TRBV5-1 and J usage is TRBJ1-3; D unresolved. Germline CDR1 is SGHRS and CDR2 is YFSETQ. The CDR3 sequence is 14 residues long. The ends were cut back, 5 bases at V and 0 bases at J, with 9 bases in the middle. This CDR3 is CASRAGHSGNTIYF. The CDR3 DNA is TGCGCCAGCAGAGCAGGCCACTCTGGAAACACCATATATTTT.

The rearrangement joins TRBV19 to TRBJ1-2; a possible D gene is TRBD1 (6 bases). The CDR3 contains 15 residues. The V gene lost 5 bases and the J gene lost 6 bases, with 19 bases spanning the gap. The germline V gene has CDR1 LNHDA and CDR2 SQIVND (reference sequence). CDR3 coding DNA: TGTGCCAGTAGTCTAAGAGGGGGGCGCCGGGATGGCTACACCTTC. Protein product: CASSLRGGRRDGYTF.

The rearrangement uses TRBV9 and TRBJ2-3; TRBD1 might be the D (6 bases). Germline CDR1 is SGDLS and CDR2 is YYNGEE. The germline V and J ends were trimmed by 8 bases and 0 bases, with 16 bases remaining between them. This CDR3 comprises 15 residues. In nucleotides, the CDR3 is TGTGCCAGAGAAACCTACAGGGTAAGCACAGATACGCAGTATTTT. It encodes CARETYRVSTDTQYF.

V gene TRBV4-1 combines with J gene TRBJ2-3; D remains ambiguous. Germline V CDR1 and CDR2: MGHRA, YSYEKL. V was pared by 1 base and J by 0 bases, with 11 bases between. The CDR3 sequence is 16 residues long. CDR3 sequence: CASSQGHSSSTDTQYF. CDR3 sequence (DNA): TGCGCCAGCAGCCAAGGCCACAGCTCTAGCACAGATACGCAGTATTTT.

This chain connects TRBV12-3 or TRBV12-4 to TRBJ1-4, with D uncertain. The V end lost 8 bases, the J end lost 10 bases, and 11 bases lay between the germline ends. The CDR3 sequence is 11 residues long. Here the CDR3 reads CASVARGKLFF. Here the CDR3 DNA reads TGTGCCAGCGTGGCCCGGGGAAAACTGTTTTTT.

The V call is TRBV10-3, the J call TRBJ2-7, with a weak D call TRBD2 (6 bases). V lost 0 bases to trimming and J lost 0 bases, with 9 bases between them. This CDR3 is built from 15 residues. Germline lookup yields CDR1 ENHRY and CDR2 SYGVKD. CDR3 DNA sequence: TGTGCCATCAGTGAGTCGGAGACTAGCTCCTACGAGCAGTACTTC. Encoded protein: CAISESETSSYEQYF.

The CDR3 is CASSRSPGPETQYF. The CDR3 coding sequence is TGCGCCAGCAGCAGGAGCCCGGGGCCGGAGACCCAGTACTTC. V usage is TRBV5-1 and J usage is TRBJ2-5, with D perhaps being TRBD1 or TRBD2 (5 bases each). Germline loops: CDR1 SGHRS, CDR2 YFSETQ. There are 14 residues in the CDR3. V lost 4 bases, J lost 5 bases, and 15 bases lay in between.

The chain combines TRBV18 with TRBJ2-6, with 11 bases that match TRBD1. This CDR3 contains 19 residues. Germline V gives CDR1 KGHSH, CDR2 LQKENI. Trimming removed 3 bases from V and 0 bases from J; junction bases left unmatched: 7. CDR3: CASSPDRGRLPSGANVLTF. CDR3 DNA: TGTGCCAGCTCACCGGACAGGGGGCGCCTTCCCTCTGGGGCCAACGTCCTGACTTTC.

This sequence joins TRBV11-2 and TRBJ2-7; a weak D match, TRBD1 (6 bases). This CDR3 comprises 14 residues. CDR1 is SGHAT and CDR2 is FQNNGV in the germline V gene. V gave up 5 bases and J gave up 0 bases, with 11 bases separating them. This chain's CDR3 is CASSGQLNSYEQYF. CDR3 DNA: TGTGCCAGCAGCGGACAGTTAAACTCCTACGAGCAGTACTTC.

DNA of the CDR3: TGTGCCAGCAGCTCGAGAACCGGGACAGGGGACAATCAGCCCCAGCATTTT. Protein: CASSSRTGTGDNQPQHF. The rearrangement joins TRBV7-8 to TRBJ1-5; 10 bases map to TRBD1. CDR1 is SGHVS and CDR2 is FQNEAQ in the germline V gene. After removal of 4 bases from V and 3 bases from J, the junction contained 9 bases not matched to a gene. The CDR3 consists of 17 residues.

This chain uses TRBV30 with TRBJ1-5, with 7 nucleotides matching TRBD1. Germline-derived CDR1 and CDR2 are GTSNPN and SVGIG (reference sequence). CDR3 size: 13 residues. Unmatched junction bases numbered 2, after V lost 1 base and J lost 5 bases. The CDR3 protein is CAWSGTGHQPQHF. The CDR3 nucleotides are TGTGCCTGGAGTGGGACAGGTCATCAGCCCCAGCATTTT. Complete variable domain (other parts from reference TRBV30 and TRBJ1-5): SQTIHQWPATLVQPVGSPLSLECTVEGTSNPNLYWYRQAAGRGLQLLFYSVGIGQISSEVPQNLSASRPQDRQFILSSKKLLLSDSGFYLCAWSGTGHQPQHFGDGTRLSIL.

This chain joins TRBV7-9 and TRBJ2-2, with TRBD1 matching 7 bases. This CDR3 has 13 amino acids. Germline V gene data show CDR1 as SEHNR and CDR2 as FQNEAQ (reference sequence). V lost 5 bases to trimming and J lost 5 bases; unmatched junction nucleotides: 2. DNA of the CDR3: TGTGCCAGCAGCGACAGGGTAACCGGGGAGCTGTTTTTT. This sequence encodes CASSDRVTGELFF.

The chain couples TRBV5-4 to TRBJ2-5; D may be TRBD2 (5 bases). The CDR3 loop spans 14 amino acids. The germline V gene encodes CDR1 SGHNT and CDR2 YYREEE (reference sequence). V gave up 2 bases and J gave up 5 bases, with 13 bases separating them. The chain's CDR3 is CASSFFGVPETQYF. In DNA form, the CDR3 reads TGTGCCAGCAGCTTTTTCGGGGTTCCGGAGACCCAGTACTTC.

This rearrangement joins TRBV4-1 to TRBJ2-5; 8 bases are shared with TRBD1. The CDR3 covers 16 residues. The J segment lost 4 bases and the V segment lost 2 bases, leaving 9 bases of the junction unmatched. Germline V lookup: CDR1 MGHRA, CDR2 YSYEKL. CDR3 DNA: TGCGCCAGCAGCCAATGGCCCGACAGGGGTGGAGAGACCCAGTACTTC. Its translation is CASSQWPDRGGETQYF.

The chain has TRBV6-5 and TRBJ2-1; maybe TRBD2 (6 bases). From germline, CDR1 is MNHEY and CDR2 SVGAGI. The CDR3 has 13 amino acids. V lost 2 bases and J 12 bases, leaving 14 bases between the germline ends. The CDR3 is CASSYASGDRQFF. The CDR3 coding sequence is TGTGCCAGCAGTTACGCGTCGGGGGATAGGCAGTTCTTC.

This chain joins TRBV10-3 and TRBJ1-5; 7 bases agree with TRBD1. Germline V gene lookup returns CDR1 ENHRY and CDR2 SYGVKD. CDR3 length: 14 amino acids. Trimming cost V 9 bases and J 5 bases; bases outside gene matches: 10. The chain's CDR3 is CAIRGDRPYQPQHF. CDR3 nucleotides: TGTGCCATTAGGGGGGACAGACCTTATCAGCCCCAGCATTTT.

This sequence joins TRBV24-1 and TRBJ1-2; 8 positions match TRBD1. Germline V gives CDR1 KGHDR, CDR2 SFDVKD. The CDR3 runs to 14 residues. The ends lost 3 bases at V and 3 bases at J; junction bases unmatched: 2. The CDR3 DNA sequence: TGTGCCACCAGTGATGTGGACAGGGACTATGGCTACACCTTC. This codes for CATSDVDRDYGYTF.

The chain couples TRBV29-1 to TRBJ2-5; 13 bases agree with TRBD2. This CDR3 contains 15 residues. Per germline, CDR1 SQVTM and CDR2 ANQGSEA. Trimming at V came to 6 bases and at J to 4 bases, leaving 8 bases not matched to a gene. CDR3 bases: TGCAGCGTCTGGGGACTAGCGGGGACGCGAGAGACCCAGTACTTC. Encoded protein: CSVWGLAGTRETQYF. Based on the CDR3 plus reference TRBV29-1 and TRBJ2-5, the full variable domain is SAVISQKPSRDICQRGTSLTIQCQVDSQVTMMFWYRQQPGQSLTLIATANQGSEATYESGFVIDKFPISRPNLTFSTLTVSNMSPEDSSIYLCSVWGLAGTRETQYFGPGTRLLVL.

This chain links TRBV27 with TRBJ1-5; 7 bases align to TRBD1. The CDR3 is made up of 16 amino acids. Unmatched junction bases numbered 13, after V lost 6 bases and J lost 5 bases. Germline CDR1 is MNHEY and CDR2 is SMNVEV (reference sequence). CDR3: CASRMNRAGGYQPQHF. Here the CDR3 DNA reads TGTGCCAGCAGGATGAACAGGGCAGGGGGATATCAGCCCCAGCATTTT.

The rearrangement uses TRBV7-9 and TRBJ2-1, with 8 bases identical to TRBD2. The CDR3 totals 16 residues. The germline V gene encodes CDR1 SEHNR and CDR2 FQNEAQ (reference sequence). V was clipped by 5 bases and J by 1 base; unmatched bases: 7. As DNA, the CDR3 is TGTGCCAGCAGCCTGGGACTAGGCGGGTCCTACAATGAGCAGTTCTTC. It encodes CASSLGLGGSYNEQFF.